This T cell receptor (beta chain) came from a study of cytomegalovirus exposure and HLA in healthy donors. CDR3 size: 12 residues. Trimming took 6 bases from V and 2 from J; bases not matched to a gene: 0. Germline CDR1 is MDHEN and CDR2 is SYDVKM. Some clones are missing from TCRdb's copy, which holds only in-frame ones; the method was immunoSEQ multiplex PCR. This repertoire shows about 300,000 clones, roughly 88% found once; its top ten account for roughly 1%. Study-wide points: Specificity of a few CMV-associated chains for CMV antigens was verified in vitro. A subsequent analysis found that TCR clusters from the first cohort also tended to co-occur in the 130 or so validation repertoires, with approximately 94% of cluster scores above 0. Most TCR sequences were uncommon, yet certain public TCRs appeared in many donors.

With regard to this clone: The antigen is not known. The sample carries other DNA sequences with the same CDR3.

V usage is TRBV28 and J usage is TRBJ1-2, with TRBD1 identical over 7 bases. The sequence came from a woman aged 18-29 years in good health and CMV-seronegative. The sequenced sample consisted of PBMCs. CDR3 loop: CASRQGNYGYTF. CDR3 DNA: TGTGCCAGCAGACAGGGGAACTATGGCTACACCTTC.